This T cell receptor beta chain was profiled in a study of T-cell memory formation after mild COVID-19. About the research overall: For the most part, TCR clusters were specific to one donor.

It was 5'RACE with constant-segment primers that produced the TCR alpha and TCR beta cDNA libraries, which carried sample barcodes and UMIs. Each CDR3 protein gets one entry after TCRdb re-called the 5' RACE reads with MiXCR. The repertoire holds approximately 150,000 distinct CDR3 sequences, with 15% to 20% as singletons. Study-wide points: The appearance of some responding clones in pre-infection memory suggested that cross-reactive memory joined.

V gave up 5 bases and J gave up 2 bases, with 22 bases separating them. Per germline, CDR1 MDHEN and CDR2 SYDVKM. The CDR3 has 17 residues. Note on this clonotype: What it binds is unknown.

What was sequenced was PBMCs or a T cell subset sorted from them (not recorded which). The chain has TRBV28 and TRBJ2-7, with a tentative D call TRBD1 (6 bases). The receptor's source is an adult woman who had mild COVID-19 (a few samples of this study predate the infection). Cell type and time point are not known. The chain's CDR3 is CASSAQIGQLSPYEQYF. The CDR3 region has the DNA TGTGCCAGCAGTGCCCAGATTGGACAGTTGAGCCCCTACGAGCAGTACTTC.